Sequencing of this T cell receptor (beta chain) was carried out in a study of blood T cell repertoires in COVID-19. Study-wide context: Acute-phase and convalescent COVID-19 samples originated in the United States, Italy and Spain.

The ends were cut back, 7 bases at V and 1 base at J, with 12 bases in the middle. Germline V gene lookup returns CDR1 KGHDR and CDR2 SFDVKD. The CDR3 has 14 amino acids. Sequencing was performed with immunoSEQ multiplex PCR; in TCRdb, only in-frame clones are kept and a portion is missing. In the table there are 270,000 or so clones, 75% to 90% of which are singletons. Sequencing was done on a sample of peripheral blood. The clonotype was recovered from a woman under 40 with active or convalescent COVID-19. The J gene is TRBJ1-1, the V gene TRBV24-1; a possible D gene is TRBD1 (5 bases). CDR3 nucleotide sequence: TGTGCCACCAGATCCAGGGCCGAGAACACTGAAGCTTTCTTT. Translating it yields CATRSRAENTEAFF.